Presented here are 27 T cell receptor beta chains from one specimen sequenced in a study of shared clonotypes between healthy human individuals. Cells designated naive CD8 were CD45RO-negative and were positively selected for CCR7, with terminally differentiated effector memory CD45RA+ cells excluded. Assay: immunoSEQ multiplex PCR; the TCRdb copy retains only in-frame clones and omits some. The sample consists of approximately 600,000 clones, around 96% of them appearing once. The sample comprised naive CD8+ T cells sorted from blood. These TCRs come from a woman aged 25 to 45 in good health.

V gene TRBV7-9 combines with J gene TRBJ2-3; D gene unclear. Germline V lookup: CDR1 SEHNR, CDR2 FQNEAQ (reference sequence). The CDR3 loop spans 11 amino acids. Trimming stripped 5 bases from V and 8 bases from J, with 8 bases between. The CDR3 loop reads CASSPLSTQYF. The CDR3 DNA reads TGTGCCAGCAGCCCACTCAGTACGCAGTATTTT.

The rearrangement uses TRBV7-8 and TRBJ1-1, with D unclear. V lost 5 bases and J 4 bases, leaving 20 bases between the germline ends. Germline CDR1 reads SGHVS; CDR2 reads FQNEAQ. There are 16 residues in the CDR3. For the CDR3, the DNA is TGTGCCAGCAGCCCTGAGGTTGCCCCGCGGGGCACTGAAGCTTTCTTT. This gives the protein CASSPEVAPRGTEAFF.

The chain is built from TRBV7-9 and TRBJ2-4; D possibly corresponds to TRBD1 (5 bases). The CDR3 length is 16 residues. CDR1 SEHNR and CDR2 FQNEAQ come from the germline V gene (reference sequence). V lost 0 bases and J 1 base, leaving 10 bases between the germline ends. As DNA, the CDR3 is TGTGCCAGCAGCTTAGCCGCAGGGCCGGCCAAAAACATTCAGTACTTC. Translated: CASSLAAGPAKNIQYF.

This chain joins TRBV15 and TRBJ1-1; a weak D match, TRBD1 (6 bases). The germline V gene encodes CDR1 LNHNV and CDR2 YYDKDF (reference sequence). Trimming shortened V by 8 bases and J by 6 bases, and 19 bases separated the two germline ends. This CDR3 has 14 amino acids. The CDR3 region has the DNA TGTGCCACCGCCCCCGGGAGGGGGGATGCTGAAGCTTTCTTT. Translating it yields CATAPGRGDAEAFF.

As for this clone: Other DNA sequences in this sample translate to the same CDR3. The gene calls are TRBV27 and TRBJ1-2, with unresolved D. The length of the CDR3 is 13 residues. The germline gives CDR1 MNHEY, CDR2 SMNVEV (reference sequence). Trimming took off 3 bases at V and 2 bases at J, with 7 bases between the two ends. CDR3 in amino acids: CASSFSGNYGYTF. The CDR3, as DNA: TGTGCCAGCAGTTTTAGTGGGAACTATGGCTACACCTTC.

The rearrangement uses TRBV4-1 and TRBJ2-7; the D is unclear. The germline V gene has CDR1 MGHRA and CDR2 YSYEKL. Trimming removed 4 bases at V and 1 base at J, with 8 bases between. This CDR3 comprises 13 residues. CDR3 DNA: TGCGCCAGCAGCCGCTCGGTGTCCTACGAGCAGTACTTC. It translates to CASSRSVSYEQYF.

Only one count was recorded for this clone. The chain links TRBV9 to TRBJ1-2; no reliable D call. The CDR3 runs 15 residues. Trimming shortened V by 4 bases and J by 8 bases, and 21 bases separated the two germline ends. Germline V CDR1 and CDR2: SGDLS, YYNGEE. The DNA for the CDR3 is TGTGCCAGCAGCTTGACAATGCAACCGGAGGGCGGCTACACCTTC. Residues: CASSLTMQPEGGYTF.

The rearrangement links TRBV5-1 to TRBJ2-2; 7 positions match TRBD1. V lost 2 bases and J lost 6; bases outside the gene matches: 1. Germline assignment: CDR1 SGHRS and CDR2 YFSETQ. The CDR3 is made up of 13 amino acids. DNA for the CDR3: TGCGCCAGCAGCTTAGGGGGCCCCGGGGAGCTGTTTTTT. Protein product: CASSLGGPGELFF.

The J gene is TRBJ2-7, the V gene TRBV28, with no clear D. The CDR3 totals 14 residues. Germline CDR1 MDHEN, CDR2 SYDVKM. Trimming took 3 bases from V and 1 from J, leaving 10 bases between them. CDR3 DNA sequence: TGTGCCAGCAGTTTTCCCGCTAGTTCCTACGAGCAGTACTTC. It translates to CASSFPASSYEQYF.

The rearrangement uses TRBV7-9 and TRBJ2-7; maybe TRBD1 (6 bases). V lost 1 base, J lost 2 bases, and 15 bases lay in between. The CDR3 extends over 16 amino acids. From germline, CDR1 is SEHNR and CDR2 FQNEAQ (reference sequence). The CDR3 sequence is CASSLVRPGHPYEQYF. Written as DNA, the CDR3 is TGTGCCAGCAGCTTAGTTCGCCCGGGACACCCCTACGAGCAGTACTTC.

The chain has TRBV14 and TRBJ2-1; possibly TRBD1 for D (6 bases). CDR3 size: 15 residues. CDR1 is SGHDN and CDR2 is FVKESK in the germline V gene. V lost 0 bases, J lost 6 bases, and 12 bases lay in between. CDR3 sequence: CASSQDTGYFNEQFF. DNA for the CDR3: TGTGCCAGCAGCCAAGACACAGGGTATTTCAATGAGCAGTTCTTC. Full variable domain (remainder filled in from reference TRBV14 and TRBJ2-1): EAGVTQFPSHSVIEKGQTVTLRCDPISGHDNLYWYRRVMGKEIKFLLHFVKESKQDESGMPNNRFLAERTGGTYSTLKVQPAELEDSGVYFCASSQDTGYFNEQFFGPGTRLTVL.

The chain couples TRBV6-1 to TRBJ2-4, with D possibly being TRBD1 (6 bases). Germline CDR1 reads MNHNS; CDR2 reads SASEGT. CDR3 size: 15 residues. The V gene lost 6 bases and the J gene lost 3 bases, with 15 bases spanning the gap. The CDR3 is CASRPQGPGKNIQYF. The CDR3 DNA reads TGTGCCAGCAGGCCCCAGGGGCCAGGCAAAAACATTCAGTACTTC.

V gene TRBV28 combines with J gene TRBJ2-1; 10 bases fit TRBD2. There are 16 residues in the CDR3. V lost 3 bases to trimming and J lost 1 base; unmatched junction nucleotides: 3. Looked up from germline, CDR1 is MDHEN and CDR2 is SYDVKM. The CDR3 coding sequence is TGTGCCAGCAGTTTTTTTAGCGGGAGGTCCTACAATGAGCAGTTCTTC. Protein: CASSFFSGRSYNEQFF. Full variable domain (outside the CDR3, taken from reference TRBV28 and TRBJ2-1): DVKVTQSSRYLVKRTGEKVFLECVQDMDHENMFWYRQDPGLGLRLIYFSYDVKMKEKGDIPEGYSVSREKKERFSLILESASTNQTSMYLCASSFFSGRSYNEQFFGPGTRLTVL.

This clone appeared a single time. This chain joins TRBV10-1 and TRBJ2-2; D is uncertain. This CDR3 comprises 13 residues. V was pared by 3 bases and J by 7 bases, with 9 bases between. Germline CDR1 reads WNHNN; CDR2 reads SYGVQD (reference sequence). CDR3 amino acids: CASSDLLLGELFF. The DNA of the CDR3 is TGCGCCAGCAGTGATTTACTTCTCGGGGAGCTGTTTTTT.

The gene calls are TRBV27 and TRBJ2-7, with 14 bases identical to TRBD2. CDR1 and CDR2 from the germline V gene are MNHEY and SMNVEV (reference sequence). The CDR3 totals 15 residues. The junction had 5 bases not matched to a gene; V was cut back by 4 bases and J by 6 bases. The CDR3 sequence: CASSSGLAGVGEQYF. In nucleotides, the CDR3 is TGTGCCAGCAGTTCGGGACTAGCGGGAGTCGGCGAGCAGTACTTC.

The genes are TRBV5-5 and TRBJ2-4; 9 nucleotides match TRBD2. The V segment lost 4 bases and the J segment 0 bases; nucleotides outside the gene matches: 5. Germline-derived CDR1 and CDR2 are SGHKS and YYEKEE (reference sequence). This CDR3 comprises 16 residues. CDR3 sequence: CASSIRLAEAKNIQYF. Written as DNA, the CDR3 is TGTGCCAGCAGCATTAGACTAGCGGAAGCCAAAAACATTCAGTACTTC.

The chain has TRBV30 and TRBJ1-2; D ambiguous. V lost 3 bases, J lost 0 bases, and 11 bases lay in between. This CDR3 is built from 14 residues. Germline V lookup: CDR1 GTSNPN, CDR2 SVGIG (reference sequence). This CDR3 is CAWRAVEANYGYTF. CDR3 sequence (DNA): TGTGCCTGGAGGGCAGTCGAAGCTAACTATGGCTACACCTTC. The complete variable domain, with remaining parts taken from reference TRBV30 and TRBJ1-2, reads SQTIHQWPATLVQPVGSPLSLECTVEGTSNPNLYWYRQAAGRGLQLLFYSVGIGQISSEVPQNLSASRPQDRQFILSSKKLLLSDSGFYLCAWRAVEANYGYTFGSGTRLTVV.

The rearrangement uses TRBV11-2 and TRBJ2-7; 16 bases line up with TRBD2. J was trimmed by 4 bases and V by 4 bases; bases with no gene match: 10. The V gene's germline CDR1 is SGHAT and CDR2 FQNNGV. The CDR3 loop spans 18 amino acids. CDR3: CASSWRGLAGGKLYEQYF. The CDR3 region has the DNA TGTGCCAGCAGCTGGCGGGGACTAGCGGGAGGGAAACTGTACGAGCAGTACTTC.

Only one count was recorded for this clone. This sequence joins TRBV2 and TRBJ1-1; TRBD1 might be the D (5 bases). V was shortened by 5 bases and J by 2 bases, with 12 bases between the two germline ends. The germline CDR1 and CDR2 sequences are SNHLY and FYNNEI. The length of the CDR3 is 14 residues. The CDR3 protein is CASSPQEINTEAFF. CDR3 sequence (DNA): TGTGCCAGCAGTCCACAGGAGATTAACACTGAAGCTTTCTTT.

The chain is built from TRBV28 and TRBJ2-7; D possibly uses TRBD1 or TRBD2 (5 bases each). The V gene's germline CDR1 is MDHEN and CDR2 SYDVKM. V lost 2 bases and J lost 0, with 14 bases in between. This CDR3 has 16 residues. The CDR3 protein is CASSLHGTSFSYEQYF. The CDR3, as DNA: TGTGCCAGCAGTTTACACGGGACCTCCTTCTCCTACGAGCAGTACTTC.

The chain uses TRBV9 and TRBJ1-5; tentatively, D is TRBD1 (6 bases). Between the trimmed V and J ends, which lost 7 bases and 2 bases, there was a span of 13 bases. The CDR3 spans 14 residues. Germline loops: CDR1 SGDLS, CDR2 YYNGEE. Written as DNA, the CDR3 is TGTGCCAGCTCCACGAGGGGGGGCAATCAGCCCCAGCATTTT. Encoded protein: CASSTRGGNQPQHF.

The chain joins TRBV5-1 to TRBJ2-3; 10 bases agree with TRBD2. From germline, CDR1 is SGHRS and CDR2 YFSETQ. V dropped 3 bases and J dropped 2; count of bases not matched to a gene: 9. This CDR3 comprises 17 residues. CDR3 amino acids: CASSSSGRGGVTDTQYF. The CDR3 bases are TGCGCCAGCAGCTCTAGCGGGAGAGGCGGGGTCACAGATACGCAGTATTTT.

The V gene is TRBV7-9, the J gene TRBJ2-5; maybe TRBD2 (6 bases). Per the germline V gene, CDR1 is SEHNR and CDR2 is FQNEAQ (reference sequence). Trimming took 5 bases from V and 4 from J, leaving 14 bases between them. The CDR3 loop spans 14 amino acids. Here the CDR3 reads CASSPAGPGETQYF. The CDR3, as DNA: TGTGCCAGCAGCCCCGCGGGGCCCGGAGAGACCCAGTACTTC.

The chain joins TRBV15 to TRBJ2-5; no reliable D call. Trimming took off 0 bases at V and 11 bases at J, with 10 bases between the two ends. From germline, CDR1 is LNHNV and CDR2 YYDKDF (reference sequence). There are 12 residues in the CDR3. CDR3 residues: CATSRDKFEQYF. CDR3 bases: TGTGCCACCAGCAGAGATAAGTTTGAGCAGTACTTC.

CDR3 bases: TGTGCCAGCAGTTACTCCATAGAAGAATACGAGCAGTACTTC. This gives the protein CASSYSIEEYEQYF. The chain links TRBV6-6 to TRBJ2-7; D call uncertain. V lost 0 bases, J lost 4 bases, and 10 bases lay in between. Germline-derived CDR1 and CDR2 are MNHNY and SVGAGI (reference sequence). The CDR3 is 14 residues long.

The genes are TRBV7-9 and TRBJ2-7, with 7 bases matching TRBD1. V lost 0 bases to trimming and J lost 6 bases; unmatched junction nucleotides: 8. The CDR3 length is 15 residues. CDR1 and CDR2 (germline): SEHNR, FQNEAQ (reference sequence). The CDR3 DNA sequence: TGTGCCAGCAGCTTAGCGACAGGGTTTGTAGGCGAGCAGTACTTC. Residues: CASSLATGFVGEQYF.

V and J are TRBV27 and TRBJ2-5; 11 bases are a match to TRBD1. Germline CDR1 MNHEY, CDR2 SMNVEV (reference sequence). V lost 2 bases, J lost 5 bases, and 10 bases stayed unmatched. This CDR3 spans 17 amino acids. CDR3 in DNA: TGTGCCAGCAGTTTAAATGGACAGGGGGCGATGAGGGAGACCCAGTACTTC. Its protein product is CASSLNGQGAMRETQYF.